This is a list of T cell receptor beta chains from one sample in a study of vaccination and CD4 T cells after COVID-19. TCRdb re-called the PCR reads with MiXCR, one entry per CDR3 protein. The sample shows about 15,000 distinct CDR3 sequences, 69% of them seen only once. The source material was CD4+ T cells from blood, sampled after SARS-CoV-2 vaccination. All receptors come from a human donor who had recovered from COVID-19. The CDR3 runs from the conserved cysteine through the conserved F or W. The order of the fields is clone size, J gene, V gene, D gene, CDR3 DNA, CDR3 protein. D genes are given only for firm matches. The size entry is marked missing in some rows and otherwise reads once, few, many or a size class.

clone_size: .
j_call: TRBJ2-5
v_call: TRBV15
d_call: .
cdr3_nt: TGTGCCACCAGCAGAGATCGTGAGGGGGGTGGGACCCAGTACTTC
cdr3_aa: CATSRDREGGGTQYF

clone_size: .
j_call: TRBJ2-5
v_call: TRBV20-1
d_call: .
cdr3_nt: TGCAGTGCAACGCGCACGGACCAAGAGACCCTGTACTTC
cdr3_aa: CSATRTDQETLYF

clone_size: .
j_call: TRBJ2-7
v_call: TRBV20-1
d_call: TRBD2
cdr3_nt: TGCAGTGCTAGAGGGACTAGCGGGAGGCCCTCCTACGAGCAGTACTTC
cdr3_aa: CSARGTSGRPSYEQYF

clone_size: .
j_call: TRBJ2-1
v_call: TRBV19
d_call: TRBD2
cdr3_nt: TGTGCCAGTAGTATAATCAGAACTAGCGGGGTGAATGAGCAGTTCTTC
cdr3_aa: CASSIIRTSGVNEQFF

clone_size: few
j_call: TRBJ1-2
v_call: TRBV28
d_call: .
cdr3_nt: TGTGCCAGCAGTACGGGGGCTAACTATGGCTACACCTTC
cdr3_aa: CASSTGANYGYTF

clone_size: .
j_call: TRBJ2-1
v_call: TRBV20-1
d_call: TRBD2
cdr3_nt: TGCAGTGCTAGAGTTCATAGCGGGAGTGCATACAATGAGCAGTTCTTC
cdr3_aa: CSARVHSGSAYNEQFF

clone_size: once
j_call: TRBJ1-1
v_call: TRBV20-1
d_call: .
cdr3_nt: TGCAGTGCTCGAGGGGGGGGTACCACTGAAGCTTTCTTT
cdr3_aa: CSARGGGTTEAFF

clone_size: .
j_call: TRBJ1-2
v_call: TRBV20-1
d_call: .
cdr3_nt: TGCAGTGCTGGGGGGGGCCCGGGGGGCTACACCTTC
cdr3_aa: CSAGGGPGGYTF

clone_size: few
j_call: TRBJ1-2
v_call: TRBV30
d_call: TRBD1
cdr3_nt: TGTGCCTGGAGTGTATTGACAGGGAGATTAGTAGGCTACACCTTC
cdr3_aa: CAWSVLTGRLVGYTF

clone_size: .
j_call: TRBJ2-7
v_call: TRBV24-1
d_call: TRBD2
cdr3_nt: TGTGCCACCAGTGATGCGGGTAGCGGGAGTCACGAGCAGTACTTC
cdr3_aa: CATSDAGSGSHEQYF

clone_size: .
j_call: TRBJ2-3
v_call: TRBV28
d_call: TRBD2
cdr3_nt: TGTGCCAGCAGTGATAGCGGGAGGGGCACAGATACGCAGTATTTT
cdr3_aa: CASSDSGRGTDTQYF

clone_size: .
j_call: TRBJ1-5
v_call: TRBV6-2/TRBV6-3
d_call: .
cdr3_nt: TGTGCCAGCGCGACAGCTTATCAGCCCCAGCATTTT
cdr3_aa: CASATAYQPQHF

clone_size: few
j_call: TRBJ1-2
v_call: TRBV20-1
d_call: TRBD1
cdr3_nt: TGCAGTGCCAGACCCGGGGACAGGGGAAATAACTATGGCTACACCTTC
cdr3_aa: CSARPGDRGNNYGYTF

clone_size: .
j_call: TRBJ2-7
v_call: TRBV19
d_call: .
cdr3_nt: TGTGCCAGTAGTCGGTACGAAAGGGGGAACCAGTACGAGCAGTACTTC
cdr3_aa: CASSRYERGNQYEQYF

clone_size: .
j_call: TRBJ2-3
v_call: TRBV24-1
d_call: .
cdr3_nt: TGTGCCACCAGTGATTTGATAGGGTCCACAGATACGCAGTATTTT
cdr3_aa: CATSDLIGSTDTQYF

clone_size: .
j_call: TRBJ1-5
v_call: TRBV15
d_call: .
cdr3_nt: TGTGCCACCAGCAGGGGACCAGGAACCAACTACAATAGCAATCAGCCCCAGCATTTT
cdr3_aa: CATSRGPGTNYNSNQPQHF

clone_size: few
j_call: TRBJ1-6
v_call: TRBV2
d_call: TRBD1
cdr3_nt: TGTGCCAGCAGTGAACGGGGGACAGGGTCGAGTTCACCCCTCCACTTT
cdr3_aa: CASSERGTGSSSPLHF

clone_size: .
j_call: TRBJ2-6
v_call: TRBV7-3
d_call: .
cdr3_nt: TGTGCCAGCAGCTTAGCAGCGGGCCCTGGGGCCAACGTCCTGACTTTC
cdr3_aa: CASSLAAGPGANVLTF

clone_size: .
j_call: TRBJ2-5
v_call: TRBV5-1
d_call: TRBD1
cdr3_nt: TGCGCCAGCAGCACAGGTTCGGGACAGTTCCAAGAGACCCAGTACTTC
cdr3_aa: CASSTGSGQFQETQYF

clone_size: .
j_call: TRBJ2-2
v_call: TRBV9
d_call: .
cdr3_nt: TGTGCCAGCAGCCCACTTAATTGGAGATTGGGCGGGGAGCTGTTTTTT
cdr3_aa: CASSPLNWRLGGELFF

clone_size: few
j_call: TRBJ2-7
v_call: TRBV28
d_call: TRBD1
cdr3_nt: TGTGCCAGCCTATCTCCGGGACAGGGAAACCCCTACGAGCAGTACTTC
cdr3_aa: CASLSPGQGNPYEQYF

clone_size: .
j_call: TRBJ2-2
v_call: TRBV19
d_call: .
cdr3_nt: TGTGCCAGTAGTATAGAACAGGGCGTTACCGGGGAGCTGTTTTTT
cdr3_aa: CASSIEQGVTGELFF

clone_size: .
j_call: TRBJ2-3
v_call: TRBV20-1
d_call: .
cdr3_nt: TGCAGTGCCCGTAGGGGGACTACTCCAGATACGCAGTATTTT
cdr3_aa: CSARRGTTPDTQYF

clone_size: .
j_call: TRBJ2-4
v_call: TRBV6-1
d_call: TRBD1
cdr3_nt: TGTGCCAGCAGTGAACGGGGACAGGTCAGGAACATTCAGTACTTC
cdr3_aa: CASSERGQVRNIQYF

clone_size: .
j_call: TRBJ2-2
v_call: TRBV10-1
d_call: .
cdr3_nt: TGCGCCAGCAGTGATCAGGGCCGAGGTAACACCGGGGAGCTGTTTTTT
cdr3_aa: CASSDQGRGNTGELFF

clone_size: .
j_call: TRBJ1-5
v_call: TRBV19
d_call: .
cdr3_nt: TGTGCCAGTAGTACCAGACAGCTTAGTAGCAATCAGCCCCAGCATTTT
cdr3_aa: CASSTRQLSSNQPQHF

clone_size: .
j_call: TRBJ2-4
v_call: TRBV7-2
d_call: .
cdr3_nt: TGTGCCAGCAGCTTAGCAACAACCAAAAACATTCAGTACTTC
cdr3_aa: CASSLATTKNIQYF

clone_size: .
j_call: TRBJ2-6
v_call: TRBV11-2
d_call: TRBD1
cdr3_nt: TGTGCCAGCAGCCCAGGGACAGGGAGACCCGGGGCCAACGTCCTGACTTTC
cdr3_aa: CASSPGTGRPGANVLTF

clone_size: .
j_call: TRBJ2-3
v_call: TRBV5-1
d_call: .
cdr3_nt: TGCGCCAGCAGCCTGACTGGGTCGGATACGCAGTATTTT
cdr3_aa: CASSLTGSDTQYF

clone_size: .
j_call: TRBJ1-2
v_call: TRBV2
d_call: .
cdr3_nt: TGTGCCAGCAGTTCAGCTAACCGACACTCAGGATGGTATGGCTACACCTTC
cdr3_aa: CASSSANRHSGWYGYTF

clone_size: .
j_call: TRBJ2-1
v_call: TRBV6-1
d_call: TRBD1
cdr3_nt: TGTGCCAGCAGTGGGACAGGGGGCTGGGGAGATAGCCATGAGCAGTTCTTC
cdr3_aa: CASSGTGGWGDSHEQFF

clone_size: once
j_call: TRBJ1-5
v_call: TRBV19
d_call: .
cdr3_nt: TGTGCCAGTAGTATAGGGGGGTATCAGCCCCAGCATTTT
cdr3_aa: CASSIGGYQPQHF

clone_size: .
j_call: TRBJ1-1
v_call: TRBV18
d_call: TRBD1
cdr3_nt: TGTGCCAGCTCACCCCAGGGGGTGAGTACTGAAGCTTTCTTT
cdr3_aa: CASSPQGVSTEAFF

clone_size: .
j_call: TRBJ2-7
v_call: TRBV29-1
d_call: TRBD2
cdr3_nt: TGCAGCGCGAAGGGACTAGCGGGAGGACGATCCACCTACGAGCAGTACTTC
cdr3_aa: CSAKGLAGGRSTYEQYF

clone_size: .
j_call: TRBJ2-7
v_call: TRBV7-2
d_call: .
cdr3_nt: TGTGCCAGCAGCCATCCCCACAGGGCAAACTACGAGCAGTACTTC
cdr3_aa: CASSHPHRANYEQYF

clone_size: .
j_call: TRBJ2-7
v_call: TRBV11-2
d_call: TRBD1
cdr3_nt: TGTGCCAGCAGCTCGGACAGGGGGCCCTACGAGCAGTACTTC
cdr3_aa: CASSSDRGPYEQYF

clone_size: .
j_call: TRBJ2-4
v_call: TRBV11-2
d_call: TRBD2
cdr3_nt: TGTGCCAGCAGCCGGGGGGGGCAGGAAAACATTCAGTACTTC
cdr3_aa: CASSRGGQENIQYF

clone_size: .
j_call: TRBJ2-1
v_call: TRBV6-1
d_call: TRBD1
cdr3_nt: TGTGCCAGCTCGGACAGGGGGTATGAGCAGTTCTTC
cdr3_aa: CASSDRGYEQFF

clone_size: .
j_call: TRBJ2-5
v_call: TRBV7-7
d_call: .
cdr3_nt: TGTGCTAGCAGTCCCGACAGGGAGACCCAGTACTTC
cdr3_aa: CASSPDRETQYF

clone_size: once
j_call: TRBJ2-7
v_call: TRBV20-1
d_call: TRBD1
cdr3_nt: TGCAGTGCTAGAGATGGACAGGGAATGTCCTACGAGCAGTACTTC
cdr3_aa: CSARDGQGMSYEQYF

clone_size: few
j_call: TRBJ1-6
v_call: TRBV19
d_call: .
cdr3_nt: TGTGCCAGTAGTGTGAGACAGAATAATTCACCCCTCCACTTT
cdr3_aa: CASSVRQNNSPLHF

clone_size: .
j_call: TRBJ2-3
v_call: TRBV20-1
d_call: .
cdr3_nt: TGCAGTGCTAGGGCTCCTCTTCGTGATACGCAGTATTTT
cdr3_aa: CSARAPLRDTQYF

clone_size: .
j_call: TRBJ2-1
v_call: TRBV6-1
d_call: .
cdr3_nt: TGTGCCAGCCGGATACGGGGGAATCCCAATGAGCAGTTCTTC
cdr3_aa: CASRIRGNPNEQFF

clone_size: .
j_call: TRBJ2-1
v_call: TRBV6-8
d_call: TRBD1
cdr3_nt: TGTGCCAGCAGCTCGGGACAGGGTAATGAGCAGTTCTTC
cdr3_aa: CASSSGQGNEQFF

clone_size: .
j_call: TRBJ2-5
v_call: TRBV20-1
d_call: .
cdr3_nt: TGCAGTGCTAGAGGGGGTGCGGAGGAAGAGACCCAGTACTTC
cdr3_aa: CSARGGAEEETQYF

clone_size: .
j_call: TRBJ1-5
v_call: TRBV19
d_call: TRBD1
cdr3_nt: TGTGCCAGTAGTAACGCCGGGACAGGGGGTCAGCCCCAGCATTTT
cdr3_aa: CASSNAGTGGQPQHF

clone_size: .
j_call: TRBJ1-2
v_call: TRBV6-2/TRBV6-3
d_call: TRBD1
cdr3_nt: TGTGCCAGCACGTCCCGGGACAGGGGCGAGACTAACTATGGCTACACCTTC
cdr3_aa: CASTSRDRGETNYGYTF

clone_size: .
j_call: TRBJ2-7
v_call: TRBV7-3
d_call: TRBD2
cdr3_nt: TGTGCCAGCAGCATTAATAGCGGGAGCCCCTACGAGCAGTACTTC
cdr3_aa: CASSINSGSPYEQYF

clone_size: .
j_call: TRBJ2-5
v_call: TRBV4-2
d_call: TRBD1
cdr3_nt: TGTGCCAGCAGCCAAGGAACCGAGGGGACAGGGAAGGGAGAGACCCAGTACTTC
cdr3_aa: CASSQGTEGTGKGETQYF

clone_size: .
j_call: TRBJ2-1
v_call: TRBV28
d_call: .
cdr3_nt: TGTGCCAGCAGTCTTCCCTACCGATCAGGCGGGGTCAATGAGCAGTTCTTC
cdr3_aa: CASSLPYRSGGVNEQFF

clone_size: few
j_call: TRBJ2-5
v_call: TRBV6-5
d_call: .
cdr3_nt: TGTGCCAGCAGTTACAGGCGGCAGGGTGGGGAGACCCAGTACTTC
cdr3_aa: CASSYRRQGGETQYF

clone_size: .
j_call: TRBJ2-5
v_call: TRBV19
d_call: TRBD2
cdr3_nt: TGTGCCAGTAGTCCAGCGGGAGTGCGGGAGACCCAGTACTTC
cdr3_aa: CASSPAGVRETQYF

clone_size: .
j_call: TRBJ2-1
v_call: TRBV7-9
d_call: TRBD2
cdr3_nt: TGTGCCAGCAGCCTATCTAGCGGGAGGATTGATAATGAGCAGTTCTTC
cdr3_aa: CASSLSSGRIDNEQFF

clone_size: .
j_call: TRBJ1-6
v_call: TRBV15
d_call: .
cdr3_nt: TGTGCCACCAGCAGAGTTACAGGGACTAATTCACCCCTCCACTTT
cdr3_aa: CATSRVTGTNSPLHF